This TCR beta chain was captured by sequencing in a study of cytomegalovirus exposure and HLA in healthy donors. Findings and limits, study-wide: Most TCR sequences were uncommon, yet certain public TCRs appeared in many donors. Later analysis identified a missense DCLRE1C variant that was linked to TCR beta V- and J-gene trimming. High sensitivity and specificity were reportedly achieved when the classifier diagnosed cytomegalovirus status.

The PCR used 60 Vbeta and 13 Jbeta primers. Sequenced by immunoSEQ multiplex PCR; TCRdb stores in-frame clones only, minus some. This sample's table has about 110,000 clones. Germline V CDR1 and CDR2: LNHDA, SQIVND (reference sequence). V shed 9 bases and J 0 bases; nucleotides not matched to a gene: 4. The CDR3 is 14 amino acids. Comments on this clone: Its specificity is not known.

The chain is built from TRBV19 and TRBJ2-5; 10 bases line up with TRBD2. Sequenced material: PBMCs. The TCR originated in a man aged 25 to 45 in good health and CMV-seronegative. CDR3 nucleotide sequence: TGTGCCAGCGGACTAGCGGTGTACCAAGAGACCCAGTACTTC. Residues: CASGLAVYQETQYF.